This T cell receptor (beta chain) was obtained from a study of control samples from healthy donors and cancer patients. Produced via immunoSEQ multiplex PCR; TCRdb's table is partial and in-frame only. The table has about 90,000 clones, more than 80% seen once; the top ten hold approximately 1.5%. The CDR3 contains 15 residues. Trimming took 0 bases from V and 6 from J; bases not matched to a gene: 2. Germline CDR1 and CDR2: MNHEY and SVGAGI. J is TRBJ1-4 and V is TRBV6-5; TRBD1 agrees at 9 bases. The sequence derives from a woman aged 25-40 years in good health. The sample was blood. The CDR3 DNA reads TGTGCCAGCAGTTACTCGAGGACAGGGGATGAAAAACTGTTTTTT. It yields the protein CASSYSRTGDEKLFF.